What follows describes a single T cell receptor beta chain. This entry belongs to a study of blood T cell repertoires in COVID-19. On the study more broadly: The analysed material was cDNA or gDNA that came from T cells, B-cell-depleted T cells, or PBMCs.

Original processing methods: Nucleated cell number was recorded as an estimate derived from reference gene primer amplification. TCRdb's table, derived via immunoSEQ multiplex PCR, lists solely in-frame clones and lacks some. V and J calls plus clone size are reproduced from that table; the DNA served to infer D and trimming. Among over 100,000 clones listed, about 90% were seen once. The CDR3 has 15 residues. From germline, CDR1 is SGHRS and CDR2 YFSETQ. The V and J ends lost 0 bases and 5 bases respectively, with 11 bases between them. The source is a man in his fifties or sixties with active COVID-19. The rearrangement joins TRBV5-1 to TRBJ2-2; D perhaps matches TRBD1 (6 bases). Sample: peripheral blood. In DNA form, the CDR3 reads TGCGCCAGCAGCTTGGATGCCGGACAGACCGGGGAGCTGTTTTTT. Its translation is CASSLDAGQTGELFF.